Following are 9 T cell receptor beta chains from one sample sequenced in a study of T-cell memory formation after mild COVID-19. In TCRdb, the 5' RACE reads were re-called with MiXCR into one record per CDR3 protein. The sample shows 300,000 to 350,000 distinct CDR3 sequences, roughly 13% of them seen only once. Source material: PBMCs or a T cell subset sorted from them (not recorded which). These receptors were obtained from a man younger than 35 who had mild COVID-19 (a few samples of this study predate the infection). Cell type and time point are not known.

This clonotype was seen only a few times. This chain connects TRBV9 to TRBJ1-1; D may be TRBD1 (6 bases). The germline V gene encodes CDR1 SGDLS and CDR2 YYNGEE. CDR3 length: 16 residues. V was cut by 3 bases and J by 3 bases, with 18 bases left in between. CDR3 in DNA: TGTGCCAGCAGCGGGGGGGGCCCCCCAGGGGACACTGAAGCTTTCTTT. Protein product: CASSGGGPPGDTEAFF.

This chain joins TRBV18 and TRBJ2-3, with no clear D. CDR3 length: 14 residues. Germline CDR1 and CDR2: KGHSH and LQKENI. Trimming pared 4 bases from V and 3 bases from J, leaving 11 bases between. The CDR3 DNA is TGTGCCAGCTCACAGGCCCGTGGGACAGATACGCAGTATTTT. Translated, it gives CASSQARGTDTQYF.

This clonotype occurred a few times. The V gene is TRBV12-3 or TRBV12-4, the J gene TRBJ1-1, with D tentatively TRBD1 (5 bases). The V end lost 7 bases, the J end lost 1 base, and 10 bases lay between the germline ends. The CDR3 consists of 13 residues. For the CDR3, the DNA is TGTGCCAGCATATATACAGGGAACACTGAAGCTTTCTTT. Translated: CASIYTGNTEAFF.

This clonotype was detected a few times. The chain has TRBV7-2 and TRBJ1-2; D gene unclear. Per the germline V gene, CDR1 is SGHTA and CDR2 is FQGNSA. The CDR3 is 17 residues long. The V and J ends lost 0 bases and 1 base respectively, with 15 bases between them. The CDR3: CASSLALGSVLNYGYTF. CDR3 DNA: TGTGCCAGCAGCTTAGCTCTCGGGAGCGTACTTAACTATGGCTACACCTTC. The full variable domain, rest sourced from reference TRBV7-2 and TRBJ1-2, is GAGVSQSPSNKVTEKGKDVELRCDPISGHTALYWYRQSLGQGLEFLIYFQGNSAPDKSGLPSDRFSAERTGGSVSTLTIQRTQQEDSAVYLCASSLALGSVLNYGYTFGSGTRLTVV.

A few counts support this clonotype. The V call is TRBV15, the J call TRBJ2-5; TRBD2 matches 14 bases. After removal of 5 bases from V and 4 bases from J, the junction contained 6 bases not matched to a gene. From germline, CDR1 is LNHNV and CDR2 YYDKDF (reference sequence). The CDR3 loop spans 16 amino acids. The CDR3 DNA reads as TGTGCCACCAGCGTCCGACTAGCGGGGGGGCGAGAGACCCAGTACTTC. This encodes CATSVRLAGGRETQYF.

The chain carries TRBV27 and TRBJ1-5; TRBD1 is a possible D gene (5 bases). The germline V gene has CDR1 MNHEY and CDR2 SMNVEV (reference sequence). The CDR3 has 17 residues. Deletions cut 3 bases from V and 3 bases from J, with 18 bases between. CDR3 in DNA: TGTGCCAGCAGTTTTCGGCAGGGAGGGACCCTCAATCAGCCCCAGCATTTT. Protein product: CASSFRQGGTLNQPQHF.

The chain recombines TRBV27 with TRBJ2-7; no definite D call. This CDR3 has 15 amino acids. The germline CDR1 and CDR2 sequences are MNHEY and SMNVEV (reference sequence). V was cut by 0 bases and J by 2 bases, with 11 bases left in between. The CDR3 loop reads CASSLSVEPTYEQYF. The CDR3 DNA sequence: TGTGCCAGCAGTTTATCGGTGGAACCAACCTACGAGCAGTACTTC.

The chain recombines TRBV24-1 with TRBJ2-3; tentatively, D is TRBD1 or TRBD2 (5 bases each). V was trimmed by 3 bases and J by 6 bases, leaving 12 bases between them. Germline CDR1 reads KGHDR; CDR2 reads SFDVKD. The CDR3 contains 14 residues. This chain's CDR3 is CATSDAGTTDTQYF. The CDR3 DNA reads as TGTGCCACCAGTGATGCAGGGACGACGGATACGCAGTATTTT.

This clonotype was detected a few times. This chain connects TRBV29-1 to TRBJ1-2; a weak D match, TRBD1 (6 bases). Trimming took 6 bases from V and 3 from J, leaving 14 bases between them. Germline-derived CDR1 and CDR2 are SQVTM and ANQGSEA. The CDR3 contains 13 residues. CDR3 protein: CSVFDRRHYGYTF. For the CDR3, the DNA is TGCAGCGTATTCGACAGGAGACACTATGGCTACACCTTC.